The TCR beta chain under discussion was sequenced for a study of beta chain features in type 1 diabetes. Study overall: Healthy donors and patients showed comparable age, gender and cell yields. The samples had 90 million to 130 million sorted cells examined in all. Overall study findings and caveats: Diminished insertions and augmented deletions at VDJ junctions characterized type 1 diabetes patients. Shorter TCRB CDR3s, moderately but significantly so, were found in Type 1 diabetes patients in all four CD4+ subsets.

Expressed TCRB transcripts were sequenced because the entire RNA isolate underwent reverse transcription. Here immunoSEQ multiplex PCR was the method, and the copy in TCRdb shows in-frame clones only, minus some. The table has 450,000 to 600,000 clones, 30% seen once; the top ten hold roughly 0.066%. This clone was detected only a few times. Its specificity is unknown. V lost 4 bases and J 9 bases, leaving 14 bases between the germline ends. The CDR3 runs 12 residues. Germline loops: CDR1 GTSNPN, CDR2 SVGIG (reference sequence). The clonotype comes from a man between 18 and 29 years old in good health. Material for sequencing was naive CD4+ T cells from blood. The V call is TRBV30, the J call TRBJ2-3; D perhaps matches TRBD2 (6 bases). The CDR3 reads CAWNPGLSTQYF. For the CDR3, the DNA is TGTGCCTGGAACCCGGGACTTTCCACGCAGTATTTT.